The TCR beta chain described here comes from a study of T cells in Graves' hyperthyroidism and ophthalmopathy. Of note for this clonotype: The target antigen is unknown.

Authors of the study amplified TCR beta CDR3 regions from RNA transcripts. A set of HTBI primers served as the primers for a first-round RT-PCR of the TCR CDR3. Via MiXCR, TCRdb re-called the multiplex PCR reads, giving one row per CDR3 protein. The data contain 300,000 to 450,000 distinct CDR3 sequences, about 14% of them singletons. Diagnosing involved the use of clinical symptoms, serum thyroxine and TRAb, thyroid ultrasound and orbital computed tomography. The V gene's germline CDR1 is SGHAT and CDR2 FQNNGV. Trimming cost V 1 base and J 8 bases; bases outside gene matches: 3. This CDR3 is 13 amino acids long. The study's findings and limits: In the analysis, a 13 V-J model separated ophthalmopathy from stable hyperthyroidism.

V and J are TRBV11-2 and TRBJ2-7; TRBD2 matches at 9 bases. This receptor was obtained from a woman in her twenties or thirties with Graves' ophthalmopathy. The sequenced material came from blood. This chain's CDR3 is CASSLAAGGQQYF. The CDR3 coding sequence is TGTGCCAGCAGCTTAGCGGCGGGGGGGCAGCAGTACTTC.